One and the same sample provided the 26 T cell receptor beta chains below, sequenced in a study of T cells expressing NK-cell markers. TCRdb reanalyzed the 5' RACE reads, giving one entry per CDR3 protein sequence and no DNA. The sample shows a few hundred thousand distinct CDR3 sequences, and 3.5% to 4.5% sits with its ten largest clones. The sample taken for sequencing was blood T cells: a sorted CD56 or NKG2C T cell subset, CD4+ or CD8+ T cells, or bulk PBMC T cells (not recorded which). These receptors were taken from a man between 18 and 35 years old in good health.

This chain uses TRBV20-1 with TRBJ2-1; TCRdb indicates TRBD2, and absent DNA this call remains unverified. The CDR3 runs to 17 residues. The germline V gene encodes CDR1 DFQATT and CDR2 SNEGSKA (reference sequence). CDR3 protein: CSAFGLAGGRSYNEQFF.

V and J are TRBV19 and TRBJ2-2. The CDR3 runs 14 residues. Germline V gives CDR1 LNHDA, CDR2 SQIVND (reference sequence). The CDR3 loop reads CASNVAANTGELFF.

This CDR3 is CASSSQGWGTEAFF. This chain links TRBV7-2 with TRBJ1-1; TCRdb's assignment of TRBD1 cannot be checked, as there is no DNA. The CDR3 covers 14 residues. The germline CDR1 and CDR2 sequences are SGHTA and FQGNSA.

CDR3 in amino acids: CASSGRPHFSTDTQYF. This chain links TRBV6-1 with TRBJ2-3; TCRdb selects TRBD2, and the lack of DNA leaves this call unchecked. The CDR3 is 16 residues long. Germline assignment: CDR1 MNHNS and CDR2 SASEGT.

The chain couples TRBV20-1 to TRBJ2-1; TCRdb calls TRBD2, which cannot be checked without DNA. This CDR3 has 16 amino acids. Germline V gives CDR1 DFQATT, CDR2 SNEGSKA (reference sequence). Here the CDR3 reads CSAGGGGTPKLSGQFF.

The CDR3 loop reads CSARNSGRINNEQFF. V and J are TRBV20-1 and TRBJ2-1; TCRdb selects TRBD2, and the lack of DNA leaves this call unchecked. Germline V gene sequence: CDR1 DFQATT, CDR2 SNEGSKA (reference sequence). There are 15 residues in the CDR3.

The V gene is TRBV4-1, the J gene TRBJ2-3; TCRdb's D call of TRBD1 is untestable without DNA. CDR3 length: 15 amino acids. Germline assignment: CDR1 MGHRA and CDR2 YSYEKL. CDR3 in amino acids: CASSQVVRGTDTQYF.

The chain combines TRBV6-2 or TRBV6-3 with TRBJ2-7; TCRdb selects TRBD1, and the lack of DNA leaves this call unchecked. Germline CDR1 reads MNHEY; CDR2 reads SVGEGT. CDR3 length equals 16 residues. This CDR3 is CASSPLAGTGFYEQYF.

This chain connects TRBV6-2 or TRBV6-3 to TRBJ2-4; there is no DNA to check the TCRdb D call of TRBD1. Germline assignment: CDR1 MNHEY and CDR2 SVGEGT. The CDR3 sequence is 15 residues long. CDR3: CASSYGSGGQNIQYF.

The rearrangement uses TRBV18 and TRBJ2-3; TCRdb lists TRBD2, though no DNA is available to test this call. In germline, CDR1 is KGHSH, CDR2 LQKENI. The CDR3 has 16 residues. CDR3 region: CASSPLGSGRVDTQYF.

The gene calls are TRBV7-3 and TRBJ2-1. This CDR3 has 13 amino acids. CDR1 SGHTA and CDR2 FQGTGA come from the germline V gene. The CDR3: CASSRTWSNEQFF.

CDR3 region: CASSSVPPRDNSPLHF. The gene calls are TRBV27 and TRBJ1-6; the TCRdb call, TRBD1, lacks DNA for checking. The CDR3 runs 16 residues. CDR1 and CDR2 (germline): MNHEY, SMNVEV (reference sequence).

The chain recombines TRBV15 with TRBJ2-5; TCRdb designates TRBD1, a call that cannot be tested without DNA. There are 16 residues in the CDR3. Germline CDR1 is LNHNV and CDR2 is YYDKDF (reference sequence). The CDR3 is CATRPVDRVGQETQYF.

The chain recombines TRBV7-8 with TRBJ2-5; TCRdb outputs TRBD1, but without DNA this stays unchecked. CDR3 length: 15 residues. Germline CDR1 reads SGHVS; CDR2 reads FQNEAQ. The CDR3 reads CASSKRTGGQETQYF.

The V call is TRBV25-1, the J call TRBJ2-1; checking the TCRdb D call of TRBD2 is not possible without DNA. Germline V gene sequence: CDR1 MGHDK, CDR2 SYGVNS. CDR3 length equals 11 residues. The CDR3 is CASSEGTSTFF.

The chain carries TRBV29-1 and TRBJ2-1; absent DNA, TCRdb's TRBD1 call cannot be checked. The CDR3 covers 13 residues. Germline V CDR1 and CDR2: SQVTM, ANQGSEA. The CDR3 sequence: CSDRDVNTAQQFF.

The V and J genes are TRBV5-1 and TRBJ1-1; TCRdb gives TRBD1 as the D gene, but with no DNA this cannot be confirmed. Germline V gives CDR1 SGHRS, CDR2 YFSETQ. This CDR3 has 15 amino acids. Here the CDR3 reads CASSPGASMNTEAFF.

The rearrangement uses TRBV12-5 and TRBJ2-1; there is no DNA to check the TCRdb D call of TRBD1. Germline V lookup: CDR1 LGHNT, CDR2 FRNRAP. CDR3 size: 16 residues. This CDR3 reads CASGETGTGIYNEQFF.

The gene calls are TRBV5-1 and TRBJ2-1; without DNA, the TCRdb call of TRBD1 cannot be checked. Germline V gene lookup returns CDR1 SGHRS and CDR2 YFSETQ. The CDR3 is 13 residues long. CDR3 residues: CASRDRGSNEQFF.

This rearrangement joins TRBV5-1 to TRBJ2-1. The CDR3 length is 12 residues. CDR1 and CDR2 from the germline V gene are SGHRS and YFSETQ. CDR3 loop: CASSFEYYEQFF.

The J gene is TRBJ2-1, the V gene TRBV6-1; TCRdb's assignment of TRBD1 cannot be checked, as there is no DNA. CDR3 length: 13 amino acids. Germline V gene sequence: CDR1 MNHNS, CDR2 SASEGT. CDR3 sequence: CATLRDSDNEQFF.

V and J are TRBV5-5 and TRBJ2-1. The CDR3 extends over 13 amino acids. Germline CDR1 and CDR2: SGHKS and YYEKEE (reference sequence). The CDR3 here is CASSPDNDNEQFF.

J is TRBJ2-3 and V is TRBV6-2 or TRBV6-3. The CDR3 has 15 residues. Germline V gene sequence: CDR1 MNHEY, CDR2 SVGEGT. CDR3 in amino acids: CASRPRPRSTDTQYF.

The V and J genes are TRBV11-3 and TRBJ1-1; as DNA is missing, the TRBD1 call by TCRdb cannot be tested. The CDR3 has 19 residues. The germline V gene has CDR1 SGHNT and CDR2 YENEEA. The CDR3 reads CASSLVGVMGQGKNTEAFF.

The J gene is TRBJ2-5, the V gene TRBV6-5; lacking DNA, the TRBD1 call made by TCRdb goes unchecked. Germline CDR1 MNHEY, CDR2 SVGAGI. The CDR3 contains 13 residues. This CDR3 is CASTLTGQETQYF.

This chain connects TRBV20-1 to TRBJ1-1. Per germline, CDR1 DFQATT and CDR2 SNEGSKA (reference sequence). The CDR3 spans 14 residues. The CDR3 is CSARKWGMNTEAFF.